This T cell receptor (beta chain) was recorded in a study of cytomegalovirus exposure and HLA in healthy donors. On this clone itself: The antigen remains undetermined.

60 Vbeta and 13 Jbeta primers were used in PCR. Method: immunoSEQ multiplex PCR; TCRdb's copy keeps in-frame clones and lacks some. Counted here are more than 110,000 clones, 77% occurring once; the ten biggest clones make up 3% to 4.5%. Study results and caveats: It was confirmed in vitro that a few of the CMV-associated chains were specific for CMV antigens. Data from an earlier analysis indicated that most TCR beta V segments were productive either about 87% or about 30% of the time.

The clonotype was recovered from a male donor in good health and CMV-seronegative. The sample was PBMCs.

The chain's CDR3 is CASSYPATGENTEAFF. The CDR3 DNA sequence: TGCGCCAGCAGCTACCCCGCTACAGGGGAGAACACTGAAGCTTTCTTT. This rearrangement joins TRBV5-1 to TRBJ1-1, with 7 bases matching TRBD1. After removal of 3 bases from V and 1 base from J, the junction contained 9 bases not matched to a gene. The CDR3 contains 16 residues. The germline V gene encodes CDR1 SGHRS and CDR2 YFSETQ.